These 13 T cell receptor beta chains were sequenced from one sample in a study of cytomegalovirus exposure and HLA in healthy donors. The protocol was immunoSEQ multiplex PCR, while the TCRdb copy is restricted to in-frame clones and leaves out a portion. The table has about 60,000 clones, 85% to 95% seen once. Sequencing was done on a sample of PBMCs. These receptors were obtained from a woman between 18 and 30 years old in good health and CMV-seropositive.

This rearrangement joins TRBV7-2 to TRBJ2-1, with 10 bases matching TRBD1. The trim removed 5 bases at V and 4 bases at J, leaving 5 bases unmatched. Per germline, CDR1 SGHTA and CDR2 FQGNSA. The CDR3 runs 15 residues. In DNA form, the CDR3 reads TGTGCCAGCAGCCCCGGACAGGGGGGGTACAATGAGCAGTTCTTC. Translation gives CASSPGQGGYNEQFF.

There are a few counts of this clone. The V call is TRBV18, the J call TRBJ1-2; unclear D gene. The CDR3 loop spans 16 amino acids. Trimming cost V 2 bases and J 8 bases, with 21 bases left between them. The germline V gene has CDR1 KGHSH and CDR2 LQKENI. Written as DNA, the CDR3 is TGTGCCAGCTCACCAGAATCGGGAGAGGTGGAAAAAGGCTACACCTTC. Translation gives CASSPESGEVEKGYTF.

CDR3 amino acids: CATSSTQGGGTEAFF. For the CDR3, the DNA is TGTGCCACCAGCTCTACGCAGGGGGGAGGCACTGAAGCTTTCTTT. The rearrangement links TRBV15 to TRBJ1-1; the match to TRBD1 covers 7 bases. The CDR3 loop spans 15 amino acids. Germline V gene data show CDR1 as LNHNV and CDR2 as YYDKDF (reference sequence). Trimming removed 5 bases from V and 4 bases from J; junction bases left unmatched: 10.

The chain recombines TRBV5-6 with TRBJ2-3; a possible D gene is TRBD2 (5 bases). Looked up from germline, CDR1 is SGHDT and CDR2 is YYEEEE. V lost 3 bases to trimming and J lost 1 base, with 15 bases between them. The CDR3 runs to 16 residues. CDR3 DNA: TGTGCCAGCAGCTCTTCTGGGAGCAGCCGCACAGATACGCAGTATTTT. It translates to CASSSSGSSRTDTQYF. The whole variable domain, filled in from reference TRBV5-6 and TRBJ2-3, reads DAGVTQSPTHLIKTRGQQVTLRCSPKSGHDTVSWYQQALGQGPQFIFQYYEEEERQRGNFPDRFSGHQFPNYSSELNVNALLLGDSALYLCASSSSGSSRTDTQYFGPGTRLTVL.

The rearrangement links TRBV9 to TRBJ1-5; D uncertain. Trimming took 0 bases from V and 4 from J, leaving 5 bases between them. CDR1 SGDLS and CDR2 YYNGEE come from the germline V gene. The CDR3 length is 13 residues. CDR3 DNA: TGTGCCAGCAGCGTAGACTTAAATCAGCCCCAGCATTTT. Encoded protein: CASSVDLNQPQHF.

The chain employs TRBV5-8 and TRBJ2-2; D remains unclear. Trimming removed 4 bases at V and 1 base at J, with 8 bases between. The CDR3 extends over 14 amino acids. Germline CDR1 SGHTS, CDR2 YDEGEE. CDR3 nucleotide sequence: TGTGCCAGCAGCGGAGCCGGGAACACCGGGGAGCTGTTTTTT. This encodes CASSGAGNTGELFF.

The CDR3 coding sequence is TGTGCCAGCAGTTCCGCTAGAGGTACGCAGTATTTT. It encodes CASSSARGTQYF. This sequence joins TRBV27 and TRBJ2-3; no clear D. V was pared by 4 bases and J by 8 bases, with 10 bases between. The CDR3 has 12 residues. CDR1 MNHEY and CDR2 SMNVEV come from the germline V gene (reference sequence).

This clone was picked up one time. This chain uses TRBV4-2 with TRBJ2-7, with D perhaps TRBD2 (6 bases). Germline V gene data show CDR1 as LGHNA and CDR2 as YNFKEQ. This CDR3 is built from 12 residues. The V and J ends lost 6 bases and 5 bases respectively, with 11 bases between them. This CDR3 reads CASRAWGDEQYF. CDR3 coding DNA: TGTGCCAGCAGAGCGTGGGGGGACGAGCAGTACTTC.

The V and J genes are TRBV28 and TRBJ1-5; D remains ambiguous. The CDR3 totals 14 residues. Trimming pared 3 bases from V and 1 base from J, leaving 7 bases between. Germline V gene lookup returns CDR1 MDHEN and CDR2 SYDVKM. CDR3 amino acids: CASSLSASNQPQHF. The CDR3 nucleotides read TGTGCCAGCAGTTTGTCAGCGAGCAATCAGCCCCAGCATTTT.

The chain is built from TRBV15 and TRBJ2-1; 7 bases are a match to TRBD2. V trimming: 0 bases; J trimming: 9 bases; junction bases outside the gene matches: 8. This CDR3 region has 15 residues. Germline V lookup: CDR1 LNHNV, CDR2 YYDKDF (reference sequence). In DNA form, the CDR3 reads TGTGCCACCAGCAGAGATGCGGGAGCCTTCGCTGAGCAGTTCTTC. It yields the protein CATSRDAGAFAEQFF.

The CDR3: CASRQGNQPQHF. The CDR3 nucleotides read TGTGCCAGTAGACAGGGAAATCAGCCCCAGCATTTT. The V call is TRBV19, the J call TRBJ1-5; maybe TRBD1 (6 bases). The CDR3 is 12 amino acids. Trimming left V 6 bases short and J 4 bases short, with 7 bases between. The germline gives CDR1 LNHDA, CDR2 SQIVND (reference sequence).

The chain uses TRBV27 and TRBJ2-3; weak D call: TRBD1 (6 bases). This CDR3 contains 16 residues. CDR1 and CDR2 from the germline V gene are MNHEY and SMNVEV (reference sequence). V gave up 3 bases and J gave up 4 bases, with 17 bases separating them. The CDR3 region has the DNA TGTGCCAGCAGTTTCCGGACAGCCCCGGGGTCAGATACGCAGTATTTT. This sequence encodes CASSFRTAPGSDTQYF.

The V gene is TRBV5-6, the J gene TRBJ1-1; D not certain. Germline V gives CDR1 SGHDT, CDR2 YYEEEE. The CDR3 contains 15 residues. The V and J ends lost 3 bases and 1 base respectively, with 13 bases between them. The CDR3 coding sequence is TGTGCCAGCAGCTCTAGCGGCAGCCCGAACACTGAAGCTTTCTTT. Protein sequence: CASSSSGSPNTEAFF.